This TCR beta chain was sequenced in a study of shared clonotypes between healthy human individuals. The germline gives CDR1 LGHNA, CDR2 YNFKEQ. The ends were cut back, 1 base at V and 0 bases at J, with 10 bases in the middle. The CDR3 has 15 residues. Assay used: immunoSEQ multiplex PCR; TCRdb lists only in-frame clones, some missing. The sample has millions of clones, under 95% seen once; the top ten hold roughly 1.7%. Terminally differentiated effector memory CD45RA+ cells were left out of the naive CD8 fraction, which was CD45RO-negative and positively selected for CCR7. The TCR comes from a man between 18 and 35 years old in good health. Some clones in this sample may be carry-over from other donors' samples. The V gene is TRBV4-2, the J gene TRBJ2-7, with D maybe TRBD2 (6 bases). The sequenced sample was naive CD8+ T cells from PBMCs. CDR3: CASSQGRGSSYEQYF. The CDR3 DNA sequence: TGTGCCAGCAGCCAAGGGAGGGGTAGCTCCTACGAGCAGTACTTC.